This TCR beta chain was captured in a study of blood T cell repertoires in COVID-19. Trimming pared 7 bases from V and 8 bases from J, leaving 15 bases between. The CDR3 is made up of 12 amino acids. Germline CDR1 reads MDHEN; CDR2 reads SYDVKM. TCRdb keeps only in-frame clones here, not all; method: immunoSEQ multiplex PCR. The repertoire holds 150,000 or so clones, with 85% to 90% as singletons. The sequence was collected from a man aged 55 to 69 with active or convalescent COVID-19. The rearrangement links TRBV28 to TRBJ2-7; a possible D gene is TRBD1 (5 bases). Sequences were obtained from peripheral blood. The CDR3 nucleotides are TGTGCCAGCAATTGGGGTAGGGGTCAGCAGTACTTC. Protein sequence: CASNWGRGQQYF.